The 8 T cell receptor beta chains given below trace back to one sample, sequenced in a study of blood T cell repertoires in COVID-19. Generated by immunoSEQ multiplex PCR, the TCRdb table keeps only in-frame clones and is missing some. The table has over 150,000 clones, 80% to 90% seen once; the top ten hold around 8.6%. Sequenced sample: peripheral blood. The source is a man aged 45 to 65 with active or convalescent COVID-19.

V gene TRBV5-1 combines with J gene TRBJ2-3; possibly TRBD2 for D (5 bases). The CDR3 runs to 16 residues. V lost 0 bases, J lost 1 base, and 12 bases lay in between. Per the germline V gene, CDR1 is SGHRS and CDR2 is YFSETQ. The CDR3 DNA sequence: TGCGCCAGCAGCTTGGCCTTCTCCGGGGGCACAGATACGCAGTATTTT. As protein: CASSLAFSGGTDTQYF.

The chain couples TRBV10-1 to TRBJ2-3; D is undetermined. Trimming took off 0 bases at V and 0 bases at J, with 10 bases between the two ends. The germline gives CDR1 WNHNN, CDR2 SYGVQD (reference sequence). The length of the CDR3 is 16 residues. The CDR3 protein is CASSESTVYSTDTQYF. The CDR3 coding sequence is TGCGCCAGCAGTGAGTCTACTGTTTATAGCACAGATACGCAGTATTTT.

The rearrangement joins TRBV7-2 to TRBJ1-1; 9 positions agree with TRBD1. V lost 4 bases and J lost 1; bases outside the gene matches: 10. This CDR3 region has 17 residues. Germline-derived CDR1 and CDR2 are SGHTA and FQGNSA. The CDR3 loop reads CASSSRGGTGRNTEAFF. CDR3 bases: TGTGCCAGCAGCTCTAGGGGGGGGACAGGGCGGAACACTGAAGCTTTCTTT.

This rearrangement joins TRBV4-2 to TRBJ2-1; TRBD2 matches at 10 bases. Losses at the gene ends were 4 bases for V and 7 bases for J; bases not matched to a gene: 13. CDR1 is LGHNA and CDR2 is YNFKEQ in the germline V gene. This CDR3 has 17 amino acids. CDR3 loop: CASSPIVGLALPNEQFF. For the CDR3, the DNA is TGTGCCAGCAGCCCAATTGTGGGACTAGCGTTACCGAATGAGCAGTTCTTC.

The chain employs TRBV6-6 and TRBJ1-5, with D perhaps TRBD1 (5 bases). The CDR3 totals 14 residues. V lost 5 bases, J lost 6 bases, and 14 bases lay in between. Germline values: CDR1 MNHNY, CDR2 SVGAGI (reference sequence). The CDR3 DNA reads TGTGCCAGCAGTAGTACAGGTCTCGGTCAGCCCCAGCATTTT. Its protein is CASSSTGLGQPQHF.

V and J are TRBV30 and TRBJ2-5; the match to TRBD2 covers 10 bases. V trimming: 3 bases; J trimming: 6 bases; junction bases outside the gene matches: 7. The CDR3 is 14 amino acids. The V gene's germline CDR1 is GTSNPN and CDR2 SVGIG (reference sequence). CDR3 nucleotides: TGTGCCTGGAGAGCTAGCGGGAGCGTCCAGACCCAGTACTTC. Its protein product is CAWRASGSVQTQYF.

This rearrangement joins TRBV30 to TRBJ2-7, with a tentative D call TRBD1 (5 bases). The CDR3 has 12 residues. Trimming took off 4 bases at V and 6 bases at J, with 13 bases between the two ends. CDR1 and CDR2 (germline): GTSNPN, SVGIG (reference sequence). CDR3 residues: CAWMGIGAEQYF. For the CDR3, the DNA is TGTGCCTGGATGGGGATAGGGGCCGAGCAGTACTTC.

V usage is TRBV27 and J usage is TRBJ1-4; the D gene is possibly TRBD1 (5 bases). The CDR3 is 15 residues long. CDR1 is MNHEY and CDR2 is SMNVEV in the germline V gene (reference sequence). Trimming pared 3 bases from V and 5 bases from J, leaving 13 bases between. This CDR3 reads CASSFLGGSNEKLFF. CDR3 DNA sequence: TGTGCCAGCAGTTTCCTGGGGGGGTCAAATGAAAAACTGTTTTTT.